A single sample is the source of the 30 T cell receptor beta chains below, sequenced in a study of monozygotic twins with inflammatory bowel disease. TCRdb reprocessed the 5' RACE reads and reports one entry per CDR3 protein, with no DNA. The sample's table shows approximately 160,000 distinct CDR3 sequences. The sample taken for sequencing was blood. These TCRs come from a human donor with ulcerative colitis or Crohn's disease, or a healthy co-twin of an affected twin (not recorded which).

The rearrangement joins TRBV5-1 to TRBJ2-3. The CDR3 length is 14 residues. In germline, CDR1 is SGHRS, CDR2 YFSETQ. The CDR3 sequence: CASSWTTSTDTQYF.

This chain connects TRBV5-6 to TRBJ2-1. This CDR3 has 15 residues. Germline V gene sequence: CDR1 SGHDT, CDR2 YYEEEE. CDR3 sequence: CASSFGWLSRNEQFF.

The rearrangement joins TRBV25-1 to TRBJ1-6. In germline, CDR1 is MGHDK, CDR2 SYGVNS. The CDR3 is 15 residues long. Here the CDR3 reads CASSGGLSYNSPLHF.

The chain has TRBV6-5 and TRBJ1-5; with no DNA, the TCRdb D assignment of TRBD1 cannot be verified. The CDR3 is 17 amino acids. CDR1 is MNHEY, CDR2 SVGAGI, per germline. The CDR3: CASSYSPEGSLNQPQHF.

The V call is TRBV12-3 or TRBV12-4, the J call TRBJ1-2; TCRdb's D call of TRBD1 is untestable without DNA. CDR3 length: 15 amino acids. The CDR3 loop is CASSPQGQGARGYTF.

The chain couples TRBV20-1 to TRBJ1-1; TCRdb indicates TRBD1, and absent DNA this call remains unverified. This CDR3 spans 13 amino acids. Per germline, CDR1 DFQATT and CDR2 SNEGSKA (reference sequence). The chain's CDR3 is CSAGTMEDREAFF.

The chain links TRBV29-1 to TRBJ2-2; the TCRdb call, TRBD1, lacks DNA for checking. The CDR3 extends over 11 amino acids. Germline CDR1 is SQVTM and CDR2 is ANQGSEA. The CDR3 loop is CSVEPGRELFF.

The chain uses TRBV7-9 and TRBJ2-7. The germline V gene encodes CDR1 SEHNR and CDR2 FQNEAQ (reference sequence). The CDR3 extends over 16 amino acids. The CDR3 spells CASSLGSFTEPYEQYF.

This CDR3 is CAIGSDGSYEQYF. The chain has TRBV10-3 and TRBJ2-7. Germline CDR1 is ENHRY and CDR2 is SYGVKD. The CDR3 covers 13 residues.

V and J are TRBV18 and TRBJ1-2. Germline V CDR1 and CDR2: KGHSH, LQKENI. The CDR3 runs to 16 residues. This CDR3 is CASSPAAGTKHHGYTF.

The chain carries TRBV5-1 and TRBJ1-4. CDR3 length: 16 residues. In germline, CDR1 is SGHRS, CDR2 YFSETQ. This CDR3 reads CASSLGGLPGNEKLFF.

The chain carries TRBV3-1 and TRBJ1-1. The CDR3 has 13 amino acids. CDR1 is LGHDT and CDR2 is YNNKEL in the germline V gene (reference sequence). CDR3: CASSHHTSTEAFF.

The chain carries TRBV18 and TRBJ1-4; TCRdb lists TRBD1, though no DNA is available to test this call. The germline gives CDR1 KGHSH, CDR2 LQKENI. CDR3 length: 17 amino acids. The CDR3 loop is CASSLRSGQGRSEKLFF.

V is TRBV5-1 and J is TRBJ1-1. CDR1 and CDR2 (germline): SGHRS, YFSETQ. The CDR3 is 13 residues long. CDR3 in amino acids: CASSLRVNTEAFF.

V is TRBV5-4 and J is TRBJ1-4; without DNA, the TCRdb call of TRBD1 cannot be checked. Per germline, CDR1 SGHNT and CDR2 YYREEE (reference sequence). This CDR3 has 13 residues. This CDR3 reads CASSAGTDEKLFF.

The genes are TRBV7-8 and TRBJ2-3; as DNA is missing, the TRBD2 call by TCRdb cannot be tested. The CDR3 spans 15 residues. CDR1 and CDR2 (germline): SGHVS, FQNEAQ. CDR3 sequence: CASRPGDYNTDTQYF. Supplemented by reference TRBV7-8 and TRBJ2-3, the full variable domain reads GAGVSQSPRYKVAKRGQDVALRCDPISGHVSLFWYQQALGQGPEFLTYFQNEAQLDKSGLPSDRFFAERPEGSVSTLKIQRTQQEDSAVYLCASRPGDYNTDTQYFGPGTRLTVL.

The V call is TRBV29-1, the J call TRBJ2-7; TCRdb's D call, TRBD1, is unchecked because there is no DNA. Germline loops: CDR1 SQVTM, CDR2 ANQGSEA. The CDR3 has 12 residues. CDR3 in amino acids: CSVRRSGEEQYF.

The chain has TRBV29-1 and TRBJ1-2. Germline V gene data show CDR1 as SQVTM and CDR2 as ANQGSEA. This CDR3 spans 11 amino acids. The chain's CDR3 is CSVGEPYGYTF. Full variable domain (rest looked up from reference TRBV29-1 and TRBJ1-2): SAVISQKPSRDICQRGTSLTIQCQVDSQVTMMFWYRQQPGQSLTLIATANQGSEATYESGFVIDKFPISRPNLTFSTLTVSNMSPEDSSIYLCSVGEPYGYTFGSGTRLTVV.

CDR3 residues: CASRRRIQETQYF. The chain recombines TRBV6-5 with TRBJ2-5. The CDR3 runs 13 residues. Per germline, CDR1 MNHEY and CDR2 SVGAGI.

The chain uses TRBV5-1 and TRBJ1-4. Germline assignment: CDR1 SGHRS and CDR2 YFSETQ. This CDR3 is 15 amino acids long. The CDR3 spells CASSPRNGPNEKLFF.

The rearrangement joins TRBV29-1 to TRBJ2-7; the TCRdb D gene call, TRBD2, has no DNA to confirm it. Germline lookup yields CDR1 SQVTM and CDR2 ANQGSEA. The CDR3 has 15 residues. CDR3 in amino acids: CSAQMTSGRGGEQYF.

The gene calls are TRBV28 and TRBJ2-3; checking the TCRdb D call of TRBD1 is not possible without DNA. The CDR3 sequence is 18 residues long. CDR1 and CDR2 (germline): MDHEN, SYDVKM. CDR3 region: CASSFWTAGTDSTDTQYF. The entire variable domain, with the rest obtained from reference TRBV28 and TRBJ2-3, is as follows: DVKVTQSSRYLVKRTGEKVFLECVQDMDHENMFWYRQDPGLGLRLIYFSYDVKMKEKGDIPEGYSVSREKKERFSLILESASTNQTSMYLCASSFWTAGTDSTDTQYFGPGTRLTVL.

The chain links TRBV28 to TRBJ2-1; TCRdb indicates TRBD2, and absent DNA this call remains unverified. The germline V gene has CDR1 MDHEN and CDR2 SYDVKM. The length of the CDR3 is 12 residues. The CDR3 sequence: CASSKSGSKQFF.

CDR3 amino acids: CASSLRGGSNEKLFF. The rearrangement links TRBV5-1 to TRBJ1-4. The CDR3 is made up of 15 amino acids. Looked up from germline, CDR1 is SGHRS and CDR2 is YFSETQ.

The rearrangement links TRBV7-2 to TRBJ2-1; TCRdb lists TRBD2, though no DNA is available to test this call. CDR1 SGHTA and CDR2 FQGNSA come from the germline V gene. The CDR3 sequence is 15 residues long. CDR3 residues: CASSFTSGGVNEQFF.

The CDR3 region is CASSATWLISNYGYTF. The chain links TRBV7-2 to TRBJ1-2. The CDR3 totals 16 residues. Germline loops: CDR1 SGHTA, CDR2 FQGNSA.

This chain connects TRBV20-1 to TRBJ2-3; checking the TCRdb D call of TRBD2 is not possible without DNA. Germline CDR1 DFQATT, CDR2 SNEGSKA (reference sequence). CDR3 length: 13 residues. CDR3 loop: CSWTEGSTDTQYF.

The chain has TRBV5-6 and TRBJ1-1; lacking DNA, the TRBD1 call made by TCRdb goes unchecked. This CDR3 has 15 residues. The germline CDR1 and CDR2 sequences are SGHDT and YYEEEE. The CDR3 loop is CASSPNGGGGTEAFF.

This chain uses TRBV19 with TRBJ2-1; TCRdb's D call, TRBD1, is unchecked because there is no DNA. CDR1 and CDR2 from the germline V gene are LNHDA and SQIVND (reference sequence). CDR3 length: 16 residues. The chain's CDR3 is CASSIDLGTPYNEQFF.

The chain uses TRBV5-1 and TRBJ2-5; TCRdb's D call of TRBD1 is untestable without DNA. Germline CDR1 SGHRS, CDR2 YFSETQ. CDR3 length: 14 amino acids. CDR3 loop: CASSPGGNEETQYF.